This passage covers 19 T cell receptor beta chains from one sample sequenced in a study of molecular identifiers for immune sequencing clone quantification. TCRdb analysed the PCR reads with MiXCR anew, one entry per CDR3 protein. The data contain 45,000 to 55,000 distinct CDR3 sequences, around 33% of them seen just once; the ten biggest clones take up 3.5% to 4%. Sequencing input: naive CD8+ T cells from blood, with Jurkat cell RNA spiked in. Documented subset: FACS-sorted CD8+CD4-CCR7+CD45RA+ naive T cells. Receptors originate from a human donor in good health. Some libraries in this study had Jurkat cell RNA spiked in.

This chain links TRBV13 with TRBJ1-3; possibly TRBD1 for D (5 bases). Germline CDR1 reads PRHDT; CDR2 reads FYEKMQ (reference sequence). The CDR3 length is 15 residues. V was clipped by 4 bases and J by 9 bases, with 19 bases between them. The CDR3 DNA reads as TGTGCCAGCAGCTCACCCCAGGGAGAAAAGGGCACCATATATTTT. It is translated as CASSSPQGEKGTIYF.

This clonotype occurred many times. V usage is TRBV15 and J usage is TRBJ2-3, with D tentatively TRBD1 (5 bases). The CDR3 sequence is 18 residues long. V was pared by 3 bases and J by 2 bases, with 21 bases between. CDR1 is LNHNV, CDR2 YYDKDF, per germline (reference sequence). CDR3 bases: TGTGCCACCAGCAGCGTCCCACCGCGACAGAAAGACACAGATACGCAGTATTTT. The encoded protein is CATSSVPPRQKDTDTQYF.

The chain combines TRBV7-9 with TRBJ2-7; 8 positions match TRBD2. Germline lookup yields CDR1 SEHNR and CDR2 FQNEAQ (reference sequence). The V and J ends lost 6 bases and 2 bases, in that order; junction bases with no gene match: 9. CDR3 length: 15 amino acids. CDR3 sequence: CASSLLTGGPYEQYF. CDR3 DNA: TGTGCCAGCAGTTTACTGACGGGAGGGCCCTACGAGCAGTACTTC.

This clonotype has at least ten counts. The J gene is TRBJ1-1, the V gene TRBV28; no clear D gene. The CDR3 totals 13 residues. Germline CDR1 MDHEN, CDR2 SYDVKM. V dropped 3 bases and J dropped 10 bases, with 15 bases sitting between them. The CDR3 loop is CASSFGRGRGAFF. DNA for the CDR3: TGTGCCAGCAGTTTTGGTAGAGGCCGCGGAGCTTTCTTT.

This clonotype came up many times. CDR3 DNA sequence: TGCGCCAGCAGCTTGGAGGCAGAAGAAGCTTTCTTT. It is translated as CASSLEAEEAFF. V is TRBV5-1 and J is TRBJ1-1; no clear D gene. This CDR3 has 12 residues. Trimming left V 0 bases short and J 8 bases short, with 8 bases between. The germline V gene has CDR1 SGHRS and CDR2 YFSETQ.

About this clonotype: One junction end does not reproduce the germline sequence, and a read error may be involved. DNA of the CDR3: TGTGCCAGCTCACCCCCTCCGGGACGCGAAACGGGTAATGAAAAACTGTATTTT. Its protein is CASSPPPGRETGNEKLYF. The chain employs TRBV28 and TRBJ1-4; D might be TRBD1 (5 bases). CDR1 is MDHEN, CDR2 SYDVKM, per germline. The CDR3 runs to 18 residues.

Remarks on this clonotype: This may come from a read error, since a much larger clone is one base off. CDR3 DNA: TGTGCCAGCAGTCCGGGACAGGGCGGCGGTCAGCCCCAGCATTTT. Translating it yields CASSPGQGGGQPQHF. The chain uses TRBV2 and TRBJ1-5, with 9 bases fitting TRBD1. Trimming at V came to 5 bases and at J to 6 bases, leaving 8 bases not matched to a gene. CDR3 length: 15 amino acids. Looked up from germline, CDR1 is SNHLY and CDR2 is FYNNEI.

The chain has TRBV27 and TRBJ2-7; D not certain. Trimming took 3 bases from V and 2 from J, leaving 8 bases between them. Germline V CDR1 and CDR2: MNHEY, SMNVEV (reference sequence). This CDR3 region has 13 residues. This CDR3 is CASSFRSAYEQYF. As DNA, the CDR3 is TGTGCCAGCAGTTTCCGGTCAGCCTACGAGCAGTACTTC.

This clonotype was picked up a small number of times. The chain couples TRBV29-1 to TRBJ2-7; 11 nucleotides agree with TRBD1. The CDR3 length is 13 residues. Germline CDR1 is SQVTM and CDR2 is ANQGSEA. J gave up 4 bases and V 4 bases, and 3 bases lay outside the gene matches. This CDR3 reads CSVVGTGGYEQYF. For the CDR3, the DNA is TGCAGCGTTGTTGGGACAGGGGGGTACGAGCAGTACTTC.

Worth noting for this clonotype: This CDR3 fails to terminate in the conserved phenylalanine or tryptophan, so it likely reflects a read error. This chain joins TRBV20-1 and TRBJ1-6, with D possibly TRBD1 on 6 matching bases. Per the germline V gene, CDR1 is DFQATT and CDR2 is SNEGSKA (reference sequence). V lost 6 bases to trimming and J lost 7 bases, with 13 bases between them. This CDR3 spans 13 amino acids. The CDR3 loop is CSALGQGNSPLHL. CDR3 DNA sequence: TGCAGTGCCCTGGGGCAGGGGAATTCACCCCTCCACTTA.

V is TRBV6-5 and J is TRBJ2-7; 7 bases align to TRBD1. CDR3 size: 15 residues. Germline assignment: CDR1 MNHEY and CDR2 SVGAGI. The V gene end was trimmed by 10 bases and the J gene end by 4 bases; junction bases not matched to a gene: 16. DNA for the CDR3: TGTGCCACCCCCAAGGGACAGCCTGGTGGGTACGAGCAGTACTTC. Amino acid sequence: CATPKGQPGGYEQYF.

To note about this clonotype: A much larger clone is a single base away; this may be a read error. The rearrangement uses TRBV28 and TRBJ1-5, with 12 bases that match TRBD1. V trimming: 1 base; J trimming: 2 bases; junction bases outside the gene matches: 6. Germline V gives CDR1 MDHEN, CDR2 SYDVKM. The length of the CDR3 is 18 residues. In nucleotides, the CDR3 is TGTGCCAGCAGTTTATCCGGGACAGGGGGCTGGGGCAATCAGCCCCAGCATTTT. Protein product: CASSLSGTGGWGNQPQHF.

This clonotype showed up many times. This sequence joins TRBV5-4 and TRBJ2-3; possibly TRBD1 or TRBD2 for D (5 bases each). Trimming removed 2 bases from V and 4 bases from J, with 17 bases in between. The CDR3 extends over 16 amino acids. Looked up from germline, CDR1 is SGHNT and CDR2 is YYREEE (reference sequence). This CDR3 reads CASSFGPGPGPDTQYF. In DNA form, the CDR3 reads TGTGCCAGCAGCTTTGGACCGGGACCCGGACCAGATACGCAGTATTTT. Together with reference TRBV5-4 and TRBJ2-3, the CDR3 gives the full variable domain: ETGVTQSPTHLIKTRGQQVTLRCSSQSGHNTVSWYQQALGQGPQFIFQYYREEENGRGNFPPRFSGLQFPNYSSELNVNALELDDSALYLCASSFGPGPGPDTQYFGPGTRLTVL.

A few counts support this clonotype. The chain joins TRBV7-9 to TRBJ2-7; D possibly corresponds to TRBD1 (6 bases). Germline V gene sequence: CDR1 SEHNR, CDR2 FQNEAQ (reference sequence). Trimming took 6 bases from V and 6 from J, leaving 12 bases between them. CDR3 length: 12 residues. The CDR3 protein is CASSPLGGEQYF. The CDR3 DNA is TGTGCCAGCAGTCCCCTAGGGGGCGAGCAGTACTTC.

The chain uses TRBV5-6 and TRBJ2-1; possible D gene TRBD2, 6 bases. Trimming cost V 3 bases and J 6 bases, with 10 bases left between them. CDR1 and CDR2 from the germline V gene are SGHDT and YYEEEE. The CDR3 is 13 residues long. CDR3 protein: CASSSTSFNEQFF. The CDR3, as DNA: TGTGCCAGCAGCTCAACTAGCTTCAATGAGCAGTTCTTC.

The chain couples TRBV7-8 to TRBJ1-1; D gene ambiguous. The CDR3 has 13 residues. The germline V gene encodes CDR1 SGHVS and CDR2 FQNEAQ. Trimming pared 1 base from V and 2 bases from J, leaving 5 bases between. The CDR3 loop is CASSLGSNTEAFF. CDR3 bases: TGTGCCAGCAGCTTAGGGTCAAACACTGAAGCTTTCTTT.

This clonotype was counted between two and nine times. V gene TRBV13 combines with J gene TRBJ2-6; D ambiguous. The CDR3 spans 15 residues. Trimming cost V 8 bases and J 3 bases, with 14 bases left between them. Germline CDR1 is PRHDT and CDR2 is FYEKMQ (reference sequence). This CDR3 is CASCREGYGANVLTF. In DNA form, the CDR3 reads TGTGCCAGCTGCCGAGAAGGGTATGGGGCCAACGTCCTGACTTTC.

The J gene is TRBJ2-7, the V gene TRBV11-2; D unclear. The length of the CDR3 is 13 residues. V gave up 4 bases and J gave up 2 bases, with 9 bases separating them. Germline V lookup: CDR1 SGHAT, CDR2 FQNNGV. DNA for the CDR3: TGTGCCAGCAGCTCGGGTCATGCCTACGAGCAGTACTTC. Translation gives CASSSGHAYEQYF.

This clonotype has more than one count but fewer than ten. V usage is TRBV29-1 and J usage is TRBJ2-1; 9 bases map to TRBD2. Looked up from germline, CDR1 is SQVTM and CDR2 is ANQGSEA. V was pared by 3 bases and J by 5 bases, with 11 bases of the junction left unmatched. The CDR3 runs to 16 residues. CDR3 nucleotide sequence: TGCAGCGTTGATGCGGGAGGGCCGTATCTCCACAATGAGCAGTTCTTC. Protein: CSVDAGGPYLHNEQFF.